The present T cell receptor (beta chain) was sequenced within a study of T cells of healthy individuals. TCRdb processed the 5' RACE reads anew with MiXCR; each CDR3 protein has one entry. The sample lists 85,000 to 100,000 distinct CDR3 sequences, around 17% occurring once. Germline CDR1 KGHSH, CDR2 LQKENI. V was trimmed by 2 bases and J by 3 bases, leaving 11 bases between them. The CDR3 sequence is 16 residues long. In its sample, this clonotype was seen a few times. This clonotype originated in a human donor in good health. This chain uses TRBV18 with TRBJ2-6; TRBD1 might be the D (5 bases). The CDR3 sequence: CASSPGRERGANVLTF. The CDR3 DNA sequence: TGTGCCAGCTCACCAGGCAGGGAACGTGGGGCCAACGTCCTGACTTTC.